This is a list of T cell receptor beta chains from one sample in a study of cytomegalovirus exposure and HLA in healthy donors. Clones were read by immunoSEQ multiplex PCR, and TCRdb kept only the in-frame ones, dropping some. The sample carries 150,000 to 200,000 clones, roughly 80% recorded once. The material sequenced was PBMCs. The receptors shown here come from a man aged 35-49 years in good health and CMV-seropositive. Both conserved end residues are part of each CDR3. Fields, in order: J gene, V gene, D gene, clone size, CDR3 protein, CDR3 DNA. D genes are given only for firm matches. Only part of the rows carry a size: once, few, many, or a class if the clone is expanded.

j_gene: TRBJ2-7; v_gene: TRBV6-1; d_gene: TRBD2; abundance: -; CDR3aa: CASSEVAGLSYEQYF; CDR3nt: TGTGCCAGCAGTGAAGTAGCGGGACTCTCCTACGAGCAGTACTTC
j_gene: TRBJ2-5; v_gene: TRBV25-1; d_gene: TRBD2; abundance: -; CDR3aa: CASSEEGGSQETQYF; CDR3nt: TGTGCCAGCAGTGAAGAGGGAGGGTCCCAAGAGACCCAGTACTTC
j_gene: TRBJ1-6; v_gene: TRBV6-6; d_gene: -; abundance: -; CDR3aa: CASSYGGDPYNSPLHF; CDR3nt: TGTGCCAGCAGTTACGGGGGGGACCCCTATAATTCACCCCTCCACTTT
j_gene: TRBJ2-3; v_gene: TRBV19; d_gene: -; abundance: few; CDR3aa: CASSPTGADTQYF; CDR3nt: TGTGCCAGTAGTCCAACAGGAGCGGATACGCAGTATTTT
j_gene: TRBJ2-3; v_gene: TRBV2; d_gene: TRBD2; abundance: -; CDR3aa: CASSGAVGGVNTQYF; CDR3nt: TGTGCCAGCAGCGGGGCGGTCGGGGGGGTCAATACGCAGTATTTT
j_gene: TRBJ2-1; v_gene: TRBV27; d_gene: -; abundance: -; CDR3aa: CASSLGGGTVGYEQFF; CDR3nt: TGTGCCAGCAGTTTAGGGGGCGGGACAGTAGGATATGAGCAGTTCTTC
j_gene: TRBJ1-4; v_gene: TRBV4-1; d_gene: TRBD1; abundance: -; CDR3aa: CASSLGQGATNEKLFF; CDR3nt: TGCGCCAGCTCCTTGGGACAGGGAGCAACTAATGAAAAACTGTTTTTT
j_gene: TRBJ2-4; v_gene: TRBV6-5; d_gene: -; abundance: few; CDR3aa: CASSYGLRGKNIQYF; CDR3nt: TGTGCCAGCAGTTACGGTCTCAGGGGTAAAAACATTCAGTACTTC
j_gene: TRBJ2-7; v_gene: TRBV5-1; d_gene: TRBD2; abundance: -; CDR3aa: CASSLAGGFAYEQYF; CDR3nt: TGCGCCAGCAGCTTGGCCGGGGGGTTCGCCTACGAGCAGTACTTC
j_gene: TRBJ2-1; v_gene: TRBV5-4; d_gene: TRBD1; abundance: -; CDR3aa: CASNPQGADEQFF; CDR3nt: TGTGCCAGCAACCCTCAGGGGGCAGATGAGCAGTTCTTC
j_gene: TRBJ2-3; v_gene: TRBV7-9; d_gene: -; abundance: -; CDR3aa: CASSGPLAWNTDTQYF; CDR3nt: TGTGCCAGCAGCGGTCCTCTAGCGTGGAACACAGATACGCAGTATTTT
j_gene: TRBJ1-6; v_gene: TRBV6-6; d_gene: -; abundance: -; CDR3aa: CASNRGVYNSPLHF; CDR3nt: TGTGCCAGCAATCGGGGTGTCTATAATTCACCCCTCCACTTT
j_gene: TRBJ2-3; v_gene: TRBV9; d_gene: TRBD1; abundance: -; CDR3aa: CASSVGRTGGSTDTQYF; CDR3nt: TGTGCCAGCAGCGTAGGACGGACAGGGGGGAGCACAGATACGCAGTATTTT
j_gene: TRBJ2-5; v_gene: TRBV5-1; d_gene: -; abundance: -; CDR3aa: CASSLRGHREETQYF; CDR3nt: TGCGCCAGCAGCTTGAGGGGCCACAGGGAAGAGACCCAGTACTTC
j_gene: TRBJ2-7; v_gene: TRBV6-1; d_gene: -; abundance: -; CDR3aa: CASSGTGGFDEQYF; CDR3nt: TGTGCCAGCAGTGGGACAGGAGGGTTCGACGAGCAGTACTTC
j_gene: TRBJ1-5; v_gene: TRBV6-1; d_gene: -; abundance: -; CDR3aa: CASRQTGVRQPQHF; CDR3nt: TGTGCCAGCAGACAGACCGGGGTTCGGCAGCCCCAGCATTTT
j_gene: TRBJ2-3; v_gene: TRBV2; d_gene: -; abundance: -; CDR3aa: CASSDLRGATDTQYF; CDR3nt: TGTGCCAGCAGTGATTTGCGGGGAGCCACAGATACGCAGTATTTT
j_gene: TRBJ2-7; v_gene: TRBV21-1; d_gene: -; abundance: -; CDR3aa: CASSNCGEPFGRYEQYF; CDR3nt: TGTGCCAGCAGCAATTGCGGAGAGCCCTTCGGTCGATACGAGCAGTACTTC
j_gene: TRBJ2-5; v_gene: TRBV28; d_gene: TRBD1; abundance: -; CDR3aa: CASSSHLDRGRGETQYF; CDR3nt: TGTGCCAGCAGCTCCCACCTCGACAGGGGGCGAGGGGAGACCCAGTACTTC
j_gene: TRBJ1-2; v_gene: TRBV20-1; d_gene: -; abundance: -; CDR3aa: CSASNGYTF; CDR3nt: TGCAGTGCTAGCAATGGCTACACCTTC
j_gene: TRBJ2-2; v_gene: TRBV18; d_gene: -; abundance: once; CDR3aa: CASSTQADTGELFF; CDR3nt: TGTGCCAGCTCTACACAGGCCGACACCGGGGAGCTGTTTTTT
j_gene: TRBJ2-7; v_gene: TRBV4-1; d_gene: -; abundance: -; CDR3aa: CASSVGVGGPHEQYF; CDR3nt: TGCGCCAGCAGTGTAGGAGTGGGGGGGCCCCACGAGCAGTACTTC
j_gene: TRBJ2-3; v_gene: TRBV30; d_gene: -; abundance: few; CDR3aa: CAWSQGVADTQYF; CDR3nt: TGTGCCTGGAGTCAGGGTGTCGCAGATACGCAGTATTTT
j_gene: TRBJ2-7; v_gene: TRBV4-1; d_gene: TRBD2; abundance: -; CDR3aa: CASSQVDGGIREQYF; CDR3nt: TGCGCCAGCAGCCAAGTGGACGGGGGGATCCGAGAGCAGTACTTC
j_gene: TRBJ2-5; v_gene: TRBV5-1; d_gene: TRBD1; abundance: -; CDR3aa: CASRAGGQGYQETQYF; CDR3nt: TGCGCCAGCAGGGCCGGTGGACAGGGGTACCAAGAGACCCAGTACTTC
j_gene: TRBJ2-1; v_gene: TRBV10-3; d_gene: TRBD2; abundance: once; CDR3aa: CAISERLAGDDEQFF; CDR3nt: TGTGCCATCAGTGAGAGACTAGCGGGGGACGATGAGCAGTTCTTC
j_gene: TRBJ1-5; v_gene: TRBV6-5; d_gene: TRBD1; abundance: few; CDR3aa: CASRGQVNQPQHF; CDR3nt: TGTGCCAGCCGGGGACAGGTCAATCAGCCCCAGCATTTT
j_gene: TRBJ2-1; v_gene: TRBV5-1; d_gene: -; abundance: once; CDR3aa: CASSLDSGSIYEQFF; CDR3nt: TGCGCCAGCAGCTTGGACTCCGGGAGCATCTATGAGCAGTTCTTC
j_gene: TRBJ1-1; v_gene: TRBV5-1; d_gene: TRBD1; abundance: -; CDR3aa: CASKGIGQGSFEAFF; CDR3nt: TGCGCCAGCAAAGGTATAGGACAGGGGAGTTTTGAAGCTTTCTTT
j_gene: TRBJ2-7; v_gene: TRBV7-2; d_gene: -; abundance: -; CDR3aa: CASSRTSGASVYF; CDR3nt: TGTGCCAGCAGCCGGACAAGTGGGGCTAGCGTGTACTTC
j_gene: TRBJ2-3; v_gene: TRBV15; d_gene: -; abundance: -; CDR3aa: CATSSFSDSTDTQYF; CDR3nt: TGTGCCACCAGCAGCTTTAGCGATAGCACAGATACGCAGTATTTT
j_gene: TRBJ2-1; v_gene: TRBV19; d_gene: TRBD2; abundance: once; CDR3aa: CASSAQTSGGAHNEQFF; CDR3nt: TGTGCCAGTAGTGCCCAGACTAGCGGGGGGGCCCACAATGAGCAGTTCTTC
j_gene: TRBJ2-5; v_gene: TRBV10-3; d_gene: -; abundance: -; CDR3aa: CAISESTARETQYF; CDR3nt: TGTGCCATCAGTGAGTCGACGGCGCGGGAGACCCAGTACTTC
j_gene: TRBJ2-7; v_gene: TRBV7-2; d_gene: TRBD2; abundance: few; CDR3aa: CASSSPTSGRVYEQYF; CDR3nt: TGTGCCAGCAGCTCCCCGACTAGCGGGAGGGTTTACGAGCAGTACTTC
j_gene: TRBJ2-3; v_gene: TRBV5-8; d_gene: TRBD2; abundance: -; CDR3aa: CASSSGRVGRATDTQYF; CDR3nt: TGTGCCAGCAGCTCGGGGAGGGTGGGGCGAGCTACAGATACGCAGTATTTT
j_gene: TRBJ2-3; v_gene: TRBV5-1; d_gene: -; abundance: -; CDR3aa: CASSLLTGAGGADTQYF; CDR3nt: TGCGCCAGCAGCTTACTCACAGGGGCCGGGGGGGCAGATACGCAGTATTTT
j_gene: TRBJ2-5; v_gene: TRBV7-2; d_gene: -; abundance: -; CDR3aa: CASSPWGIGIQETQYF; CDR3nt: TGTGCCAGCAGCCCCTGGGGTATCGGGATCCAAGAGACCCAGTACTTC
j_gene: TRBJ2-5; v_gene: TRBV2; d_gene: TRBD1; abundance: -; CDR3aa: CASKQGQVQETQYF; CDR3nt: TGTGCCAGCAAGCAAGGACAGGTCCAAGAGACCCAGTACTTC
j_gene: TRBJ1-2; v_gene: TRBV11-2; d_gene: TRBD1; abundance: -; CDR3aa: CASSLDPGTGGASYGYTF; CDR3nt: TGTGCCAGCAGCTTAGACCCCGGGACAGGGGGCGCGAGCTATGGCTACACCTTC
j_gene: TRBJ2-3; v_gene: TRBV6-1; d_gene: -; abundance: -; CDR3aa: CASRDFDRLTDTQYF; CDR3nt: TGTGCCAGCAGAGACTTCGACAGGCTCACAGATACGCAGTATTTT
j_gene: TRBJ2-7; v_gene: TRBV6-1; d_gene: TRBD1; abundance: few; CDR3aa: CASSEGRAGGPYEQYF; CDR3nt: TGTGCCAGCAGTGAAGGGCGGGCAGGGGGCCCCTACGAGCAGTACTTC
j_gene: TRBJ2-7; v_gene: TRBV11-2; d_gene: TRBD2; abundance: -; CDR3aa: CASSPSGGGAYEQYF; CDR3nt: TGTGCCAGCAGCCCCTCGGGGGGGGGCGCCTACGAGCAGTACTTC
j_gene: TRBJ1-1; v_gene: TRBV2; d_gene: -; abundance: -; CDR3aa: CASRSGGGPEAFF; CDR3nt: TGTGCCAGCAGATCGGGGGGCGGCCCTGAAGCTTTCTTT
j_gene: TRBJ1-3; v_gene: TRBV9; d_gene: TRBD1; abundance: few; CDR3aa: CASSHDRGLVKGNTIYF; CDR3nt: TGTGCCAGCAGTCACGACAGGGGGCTTGTAAAGGGAAACACCATATATTTT
j_gene: TRBJ2-5; v_gene: TRBV6-1; d_gene: -; abundance: -; CDR3aa: CASNGLAEGEETQYF; CDR3nt: TGTGCCAGCAATGGGTTAGCGGAAGGAGAAGAGACCCAGTACTTC
j_gene: TRBJ2-1; v_gene: TRBV13; d_gene: TRBD2; abundance: -; CDR3aa: CASSSTSGGASYNEQFF; CDR3nt: TGTGCCAGCAGCTCCACTAGCGGGGGGGCCTCCTACAATGAGCAGTTCTTC
j_gene: TRBJ2-2; v_gene: TRBV5-4; d_gene: -; abundance: -; CDR3aa: CASSFQRMNTGELFF; CDR3nt: TGTGCCAGCAGCTTCCAGCGGATGAACACCGGGGAGCTGTTTTTT
j_gene: TRBJ2-3; v_gene: TRBV5-1; d_gene: TRBD2; abundance: -; CDR3aa: CASSLGTSGKRTDTQYF; CDR3nt: TGCGCCAGCAGCTTGGGAACTAGCGGGAAACGTACAGATACGCAGTATTTT
j_gene: TRBJ2-1; v_gene: TRBV7-2; d_gene: -; abundance: -; CDR3aa: CASSYGGEQFF; CDR3nt: TGTGCCAGCAGCTACGGGGGTGAGCAGTTCTTC
j_gene: TRBJ1-5; v_gene: TRBV4-3; d_gene: -; abundance: few; CDR3aa: CASSQDWGRRNQPQHF; CDR3nt: TGCGCCAGCAGCCAAGATTGGGGGCGTCGGAATCAGCCCCAGCATTTT
j_gene: TRBJ2-3; v_gene: TRBV19; d_gene: -; abundance: -; CDR3aa: CASSRRDTQYF; CDR3nt: TGTGCCAGTAGTCGGAGGGATACGCAGTATTTT
j_gene: TRBJ2-7; v_gene: TRBV9; d_gene: TRBD2; abundance: few; CDR3aa: CASSVVSGTEQYF; CDR3nt: TGTGCCAGCAGCGTTGTTAGCGGGACCGAGCAGTACTTC
j_gene: TRBJ2-1; v_gene: TRBV29-1; d_gene: TRBD1; abundance: -; CDR3aa: CSSGQANEQFF; CDR3nt: TGCAGCTCGGGACAGGCCAATGAGCAGTTCTTC
j_gene: TRBJ2-2; v_gene: TRBV27; d_gene: -; abundance: -; CDR3aa: CASSLEGPHMNTGELFF; CDR3nt: TGTGCCAGCAGTTTGGAGGGCCCCCATATGAACACCGGGGAGCTGTTTTTT
j_gene: TRBJ2-7; v_gene: TRBV4-1; d_gene: TRBD1; abundance: -; CDR3aa: CASSQTGTGTYEQYF; CDR3nt: TGCGCCAGCAGCCAGACCGGGACAGGTACCTACGAGCAGTACTTC
j_gene: TRBJ2-7; v_gene: TRBV5-1; d_gene: -; abundance: -; CDR3aa: CASSLRTGWNEQYF; CDR3nt: TGCGCCAGCAGCTTAAGGACGGGGTGGAACGAGCAGTACTTC
j_gene: TRBJ2-7; v_gene: TRBV6-1; d_gene: -; abundance: -; CDR3aa: CATNNRVGYEQYF; CDR3nt: TGTGCCACCAATAACAGGGTAGGCTACGAGCAGTACTTC
j_gene: TRBJ2-7; v_gene: TRBV5-6; d_gene: -; abundance: -; CDR3aa: CASRSRAGSYEQYF; CDR3nt: TGTGCCAGCAGGTCCAGGGCAGGGTCCTACGAGCAGTACTTC